These T cell receptor beta chains were read from a single sample in a study of naive and memory T cell subsets. MiXCR, run by TCRdb on the UMI-ligation and nested PCR reads, gives a single entry per CDR3 protein. In the table there are about 37,000 distinct CDR3 sequences, roughly 11% of which are singletons. The sample was skin, taken from a tuberculin skin test site. These receptors all stem from an adult in good health. The CDR3 runs from the conserved cysteine through the conserved F or W. The D gene is left open where the match is weak. Expanded clones get a size class; other rows say once, few or many, or leave the size out.

clone_size j_call v_call d_call cdr3_aa cdr3_nt
few TRBJ2-6 TRBV29-1 - CSVHSSRAFDSSGANVLTF TGCAGCGTTCACTCCTCTAGGGCATTCGACTCCTCTGGGGCCAACGTCCTGACTTTC
many TRBJ2-1 TRBV9 - CASSVVSSSGEQFF TGTGCCAGCAGCGTAGTGTCTAGCTCGGGTGAGCAGTTCTTC
- TRBJ1-6 TRBV4-2 TRBD1 CASSQGTSGGSSSPLHF TGTGCCAGCAGCCAAGGAACGTCAGGGGGGAGTAGTTCACCCCTCCACTTT
- TRBJ2-1 TRBV4-1 - CASSLQSAMDEQFF TGCGCCAGCAGCTTACAATCTGCCATGGATGAGCAGTTCTTC
few TRBJ1-1 TRBV6-1 - CASSEHTMNTEAFF TGTGCCAGCAGTGAACATACTATGAACACTGAAGCTTTCTTT
many TRBJ2-7 TRBV12-3/TRBV12-4 TRBD1 CASRDRGINEQYF TGTGCCAGCCGGGACAGGGGAATCAACGAGCAGTACTTC
few TRBJ2-7 TRBV12-3/TRBV12-4 - CASSLSTGRNEQYF TGTGCCAGCAGTTTATCTACAGGGAGGAACGAGCAGTACTTC
many TRBJ2-1 TRBV11-2 - CASSFALEARNEQFF TGTGCCAGCAGCTTCGCCCTAGAGGCGCGGAATGAGCAGTTCTTC
many TRBJ2-1 TRBV20-1 TRBD2 CSARDLLLASNEQFF TGCAGTGCTAGAGATCTGCTACTAGCGAGTAATGAGCAGTTCTTC
few TRBJ2-3 TRBV29-1 - CSAQGTIGTADTDTQYF TGCAGCGCCCAGGGGACCATCGGGACGGCTGACACAGATACGCAGTATTTT
few TRBJ2-7 TRBV28 TRBD2 CASSREDYEQYF TGTGCCAGTTCCCGGGAGGACTACGAGCAGTACTTC
few TRBJ1-1 TRBV20-1 - CSARGRFFNTEAFF TGCAGTGCTAGAGGAAGGTTTTTTAACACTGAAGCTTTCTTT
few TRBJ1-1 TRBV29-1 - CSAMTPNTEAFF TGCAGCGCTATGACACCGAACACTGAAGCTTTCTTT
many TRBJ1-1 TRBV6-5 TRBD1 CASTWEGAKNTEAFF TGTGCCAGCACGTGGGAGGGGGCGAAGAACACTGAAGCTTTCTTT
many TRBJ1-6 TRBV9 TRBD1 CASSAGQGGNSPLHF TGTGCCAGCAGTGCAGGACAGGGGGGAAATTCACCCCTCCACTTT
many TRBJ2-3 TRBV4-2 - CASSPGATSTDTQYF TGTGCCAGCAGCCCCGGGGCGACAAGCACAGATACGCAGTATTTT
- TRBJ2-1 TRBV2 TRBD2 CASSENRAGESHNEQFF TGTGCCAGCAGTGAAAATCGGGCGGGAGAATCCCACAATGAGCAGTTCTTC
- TRBJ1-6 TRBV6-4 - CASSERNPNSPLHF TGTGCCAGCAGTGAAAGGAATCCTAATTCACCCCTCCACTTT
- TRBJ1-1 TRBV29-1 - CSVDLGGRGNTEAFF TGCAGCGTTGACTTAGGGGGACGAGGGAACACTGAAGCTTTCTTT
- TRBJ1-4 TRBV3-1 TRBD1 CASTHRGQNEKLFF TGTGCCAGCACCCACAGGGGGCAGAATGAAAAACTGTTTTTT
- TRBJ1-2 TRBV28 - CASSSGLGGGTNYGYTF TGTGCCAGCAGTTCAGGGCTTGGTGGGGGAACGAACTATGGCTACACCTTC
- TRBJ2-1 TRBV7-2 - CASSLHGQGSNELFF TGTGCCAGCAGCCTCCACGGCCAGGGATCCAATGAGCTGTTCTTC